This T cell receptor beta chain was sequenced in a study of shared clonotypes between healthy human individuals (dated by TCRdb to the early 2020s). Looking at the study overall: A couple of women and three men aged 18 to 49 years were included in the cohort. For each donor, CD4 naive and CD4 memory were each given three plates, CD8 naive was given two plates, and CD8 memory was given one plate. Blood TCR repertoires of about 5 healthy adults were deeply sequenced to estimate repertoire size and the extent of clonotype sharing between individuals. Libraries were prepared and TCR repertoires were sequenced by different laboratories using diverse techniques, in order to increase sequencing depth and limit assay-specific biases. Per donor, leukapheresis produced somewhere between about 0.85 and 9.5 billion PBMCs.

The germline V and J ends show losses of 3 bases and 5 bases respectively, and no gene match explains 3 bases of the junction. The germline V gene (reference sequence) yields WNHNN for CDR1 and SYGVQD for CDR2. From the cysteine through the phenylalanine, the CDR3 covers 14 amino acids. Only the CDR3 region is kept as DNA, spanning 42 bases read in frame from base 1. TCR CDR3 regions were amplified from genomic DNA by multiplex PCR using the deep immunoSEQ assay. For each cell subset, the extracted genomic DNA was distributed evenly across all wells of several immunoSEQ 96-well plates, and each plate served as one replicate. Each replicate PCR for sorted subsets received 200 ng genomic DNA, equal to tens of thousands of T cell genomes. The purified libraries were quantified using a Qubit 3.0 fluorometer, sized with a Bioanalyzer 2100, and then quantified again using the KAPA Library Quantification kit. A separate single-read 150-cycle Illumina NextSeq 550 flow cell was used to sequence each immunoSEQ 96-well plate. The source study handled its data this way. Because only junctional sequences without quality scores were contained in the immunoSEQ output, filtering matching that applied to full-length reads could not be performed. Sequences were annotated with PyIR, a Python wrapper for IgBLAST v1.9, using IMGT germline references to assign V/J genes and CDR3. Reads were filtered out if the reads had weak V/J assignments (E-value above 1e-6), no CDR3, stop codons, out-of-frame junctions, or ambiguous translated residues. V3J clonotypes were defined as sequences sharing the same inferred V gene, J gene, and CDR3 amino acid sequence. Percentage overlap between repertoires was calculated by dividing the number of shared unique clonotypes by the size of the smaller repertoire. Richness of each repertoire was evaluated using RTK rarefaction, the Chao1 estimator, and Recon v2.1 estimates of unobserved clonotypes. Generation probabilities for all TCRbeta clonotypes obtained by the gDNA method from a handful of donors were computed using OLGA. TCRdb re-hosts the immuneACCESS table, in-frame sequences only. Its copies lack some clones; in the studies checked, an unresolved V gene accounts for under half of them, and the cause for the rest is not known. From that table come the V and J calls and clone size; the DNA was used to work out D and trimming. The sample profile shows about 1 million clones; around 76% of them were found once. The top ten clonotypes cover approximately 1.3% of the sample.

The donors were healthy, HIV-negative adults with no recently reported acute infections or vaccinations. All donors were Caucasian adults living in Nashville, Tennessee, USA. CD4+ T cells were enriched by magnetic negative selection, after which naive cells were positively selected on CD45RA and the negative fraction was taken as the memory subset. After blood collection by leukapheresis, PBMCs were isolated using Ficoll-Histopaque density gradient centrifugation and then cryopreserved in the vapor phase of liquid nitrogen. Purity and quantity of every magnetically sorted T cell population were checked by analytical flow cytometry. Each sorted fraction had its genomic DNA isolated and then quantified by UV absorbance on a Nanodrop 2000c. Here is what the overall study found, with its caveats: Pairwise subsampling led to the expectation that sequencing depth would affect the degree of clonotype sharing among donors. Higher generation probabilities were observed for clonotypes shared by all four sorted-subset donors than for non-shared clonotypes. Because the study included only a small number of donors, the genetic and exposure-history diversity represented was limited. Rarefaction of sorted-subset datasets indicated incomplete sequencing despite the large sequencing depth. Sharing across a few donors was observed for about 4.8% of naive CD4, over 3% of naive CD8, 2% to 2.5% of memory CD4, and roughly 0.43% of memory CD8 clonotypes. Only blood was sampled, and tissue TCR repertoires likely differ from those in blood. Larger estimated clonotype richness was generally found for naive subsets than for memory subsets.

A word on this clone: The antigen this receptor binds is unknown. The input lacks base qualities; no much larger clone sits a single base away.

The rearranged segments are TRBV10-1 and TRBJ2-1, with 8 bases matching TRBD2. This TCR derives from a man aged 18 to 29 in good health. The sequencing sample was made of memory CD4+ T cells sorted from blood. The cell subset or site tag for this specimen amounts to: CD45RA-negative fraction. The CDR3 region: CASSDSGADNEQFF. The bases are TGCGCCAGCAGTGATAGCGGGGCGGACAATGAGCAGTTCTTC.